Reported below is one T cell receptor (beta chain). What it binds is unknown. This sample was taken from a study of monozygotic twins with cystic fibrosis. Study-wide findings and caveats: Unrelated CF individuals shared fewer identical clonotypes than monozygotic CF twins.

The germline V gene has CDR1 SGHRS and CDR2 YFSETQ. The CDR3 length is 19 residues. Germline trimming cut 4 bases from V and 0 bases from J; bases unmatched to any gene: 9. Libraries were prepared by immunoSEQ multiplex PCR; TCRdb keeps only in-frame clonotypes and omits some of them. The table shows 30,000 to 40,000 clones, with 90% to 95% occurring only once. The chain carries TRBV5-1 and TRBJ2-1, with 14 bases that match TRBD2. The receptor's source is a boy younger than 10 with cystic fibrosis. Sequencing was carried out using blood. CDR3 sequence reads: CASSPRTSGGPYSYNEQFF. The CDR3 coding sequence is TGCGCCAGCAGCCCGAGGACTAGCGGGGGGCCGTACTCCTACAATGAGCAGTTCTTC.